This T cell receptor (beta chain) stems from a study of blood T cell repertoires in COVID-19. Measured with immunoSEQ multiplex PCR; TCRdb has only the in-frame clones, and not every one. Altogether about 150,000 clones are present, 84% being singletons, with the ten largest covering around 7.8%. Those enrolled, adults aged about 18 to 89 years, came from about 24 US areas. Recovery meant two consecutive negative NP/OP PCR tests, professional clearance, or resolved symptoms. This receptor was taken from a man aged 50 or older who had recovered from COVID-19. The specimen sequenced was PBMCs or T cells enriched from blood (not recorded which).

The DNA of the CDR3 is TGTGCCAGCAGCTTCGGGGGAAACACTGAAGCTTTCTTT. It codes for CASSFGGNTEAFF. The chain has TRBV7-2 and TRBJ1-1; a weak D match, TRBD1 (5 bases). CDR3 length: 13 residues. V was trimmed by 3 bases and J by 2 bases, leaving 7 bases between them. Germline CDR1 reads SGHTA; CDR2 reads FQGNSA.